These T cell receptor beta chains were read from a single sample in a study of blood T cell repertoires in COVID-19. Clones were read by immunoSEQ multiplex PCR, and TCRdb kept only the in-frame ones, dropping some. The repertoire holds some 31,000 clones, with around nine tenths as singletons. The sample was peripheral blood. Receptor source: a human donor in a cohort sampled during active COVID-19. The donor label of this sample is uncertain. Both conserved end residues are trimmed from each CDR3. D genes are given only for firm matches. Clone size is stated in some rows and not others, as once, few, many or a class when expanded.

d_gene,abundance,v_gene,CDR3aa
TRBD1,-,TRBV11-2,ASYAGQGGTEAF
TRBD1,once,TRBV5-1,ASSPDRNYGYT
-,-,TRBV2,ASRSGRNTGELF
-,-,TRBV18,ATTGDFYGYT
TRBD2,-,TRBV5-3,ARSLTSGAYEQY
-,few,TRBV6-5,ASSYSRRGNYGYT
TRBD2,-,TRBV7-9,ASSYSSGYHNEQF
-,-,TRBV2,ASSEWREYGYT
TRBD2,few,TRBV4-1,ASSQMPGGPMAGELF
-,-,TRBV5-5,ASSYRNLNTEAF
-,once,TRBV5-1,ASSLGLRSQETQY
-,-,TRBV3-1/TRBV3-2,ASSLSGAGNTIY
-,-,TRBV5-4,ASSLGAGSYNEQF
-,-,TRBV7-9,ASSRGSQETQY
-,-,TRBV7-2,ASSFRQSRTEGYT
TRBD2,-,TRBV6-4,ASSDRPKLAGANTGELF
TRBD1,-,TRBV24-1,ATSEVGTGGMRINEQF
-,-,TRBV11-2,ASSRQAASTDTQY
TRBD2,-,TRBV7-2,ASSPGLAGVTDTQY
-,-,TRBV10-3,AISALRGIGANVLT
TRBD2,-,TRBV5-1,ASSSGGLAGGSTDTQY
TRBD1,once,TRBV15,ATSRGRTGGDYQETQY
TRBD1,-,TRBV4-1,ASSQDDRGHGNTIY
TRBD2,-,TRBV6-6,ASRGTSGSGTGELF
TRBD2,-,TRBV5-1,ASSLGTSGKSETQY
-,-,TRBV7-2,ASSSGFGNTIY
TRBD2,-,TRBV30,AWIRLAGGVNEQF
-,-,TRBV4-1,ASSRGGRGTDEKLF
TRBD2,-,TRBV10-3,ATKGTSGRGTGELF
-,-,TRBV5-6,ASSFSLTENIS
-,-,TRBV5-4,ASSYQGRGTEAF
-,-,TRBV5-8,ASSSEKSGNEQF
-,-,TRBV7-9,ASSLALDLVGYNEQF
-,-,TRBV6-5,ASPPGVEPGELF
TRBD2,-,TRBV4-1,ASSHLRGGYEQY
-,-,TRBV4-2,ASSQDWESTEAF
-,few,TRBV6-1,ASSEAGGNQPQH
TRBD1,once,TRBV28,ASSPPITGAGGNTIY
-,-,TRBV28,ATAGYSYNEQF
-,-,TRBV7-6,ASSLAQRVAEAF
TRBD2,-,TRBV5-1,ASSLRTSGSADTQY
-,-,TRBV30,AWSGWGLGNTIY
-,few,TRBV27,ATSAGHEQY
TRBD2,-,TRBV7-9,ASSLTSGSAHEQF
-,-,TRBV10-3,AISESEAGELF
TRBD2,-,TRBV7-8,ASSYSLAGGPWDEQF
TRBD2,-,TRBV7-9,ASSTLTAGGPGNEQF
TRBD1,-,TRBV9,ASSIRQGQDTEAF
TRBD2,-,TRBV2,AGRGFPTDTQY
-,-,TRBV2,ASRDRWAAQTEAF
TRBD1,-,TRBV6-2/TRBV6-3,ASSYRTGRGETQY